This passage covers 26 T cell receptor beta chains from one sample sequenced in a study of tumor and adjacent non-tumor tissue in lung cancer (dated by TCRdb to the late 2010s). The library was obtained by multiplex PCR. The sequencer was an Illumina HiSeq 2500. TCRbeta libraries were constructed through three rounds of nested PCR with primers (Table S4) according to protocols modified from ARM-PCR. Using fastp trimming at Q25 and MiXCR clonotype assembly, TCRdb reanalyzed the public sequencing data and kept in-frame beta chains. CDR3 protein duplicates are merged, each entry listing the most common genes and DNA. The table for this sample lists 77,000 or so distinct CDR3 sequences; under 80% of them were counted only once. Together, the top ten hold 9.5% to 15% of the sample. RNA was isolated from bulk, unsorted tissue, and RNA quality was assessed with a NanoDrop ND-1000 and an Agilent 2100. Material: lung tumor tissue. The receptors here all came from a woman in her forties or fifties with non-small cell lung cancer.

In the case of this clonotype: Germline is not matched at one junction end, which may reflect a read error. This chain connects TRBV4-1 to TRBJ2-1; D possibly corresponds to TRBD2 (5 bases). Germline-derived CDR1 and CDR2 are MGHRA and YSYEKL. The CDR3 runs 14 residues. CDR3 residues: CASSQYPFSVEQFF. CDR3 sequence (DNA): TGCGCTAGCAGCCAATATCCATTTAGCGTTGAGCAGTTCTTC.

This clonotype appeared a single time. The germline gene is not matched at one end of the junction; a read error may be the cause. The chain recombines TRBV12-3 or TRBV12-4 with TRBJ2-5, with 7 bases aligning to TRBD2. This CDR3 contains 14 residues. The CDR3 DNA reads TGTGCCAGCAGTTTCACAGAGGGGAGGGAGACCCAATACTTC. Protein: CASSFTEGRETQYF.

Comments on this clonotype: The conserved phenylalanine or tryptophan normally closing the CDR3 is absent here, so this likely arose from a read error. CDR3 protein: CASSQPQAGYTS. CDR3 DNA sequence: TGTGCCAGCAGTCAACCCCAGGCTGGCTACACCTCC. V gene TRBV28 combines with J gene TRBJ1-2; D is unclear. Trimming pared 5 bases from V and 7 bases from J, leaving 11 bases between. The CDR3 extends over 12 amino acids. CDR1 is MDHEN and CDR2 is SYDVKM in the germline V gene.

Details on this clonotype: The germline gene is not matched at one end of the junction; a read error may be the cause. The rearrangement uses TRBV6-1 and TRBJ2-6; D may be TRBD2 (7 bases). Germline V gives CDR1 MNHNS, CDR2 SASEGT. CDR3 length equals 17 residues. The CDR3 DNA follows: TGTGCCAGCAGTGAATTGGGAGGGGGTCTTGGGGCCAACATCCTGACTTTC. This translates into CASSELGGGLGANILTF.

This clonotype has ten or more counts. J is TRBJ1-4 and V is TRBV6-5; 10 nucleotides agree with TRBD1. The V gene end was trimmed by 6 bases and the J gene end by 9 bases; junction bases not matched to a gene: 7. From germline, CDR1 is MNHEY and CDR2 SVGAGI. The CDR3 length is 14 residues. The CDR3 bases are TGTGCCAGCAGACCCGGGGACAGGGGAAAAAAACTGTTTTTT. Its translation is CASRPGDRGKKLFF.

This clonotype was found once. CDR3 in DNA: TGTGCCAGCGGCCCAAATCGGGAGACCCAGTACTTC. This gives the protein CASGPNRETQYF. The gene calls are TRBV5-4 and TRBJ2-5; the D is unclear. The CDR3 consists of 12 residues. V lost 7 bases, J lost 5 bases, and 12 bases lay in between. Germline values: CDR1 SGHNT, CDR2 YYREEE (reference sequence).

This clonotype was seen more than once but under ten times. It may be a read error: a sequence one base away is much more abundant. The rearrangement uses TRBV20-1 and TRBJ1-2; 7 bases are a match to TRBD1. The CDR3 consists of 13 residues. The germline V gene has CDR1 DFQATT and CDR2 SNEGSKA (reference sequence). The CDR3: CGALPARGSGYTF. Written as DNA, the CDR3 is TGCGGTGCCTTACCCGCCAGGGGGTCTGGCTACACCTTC.

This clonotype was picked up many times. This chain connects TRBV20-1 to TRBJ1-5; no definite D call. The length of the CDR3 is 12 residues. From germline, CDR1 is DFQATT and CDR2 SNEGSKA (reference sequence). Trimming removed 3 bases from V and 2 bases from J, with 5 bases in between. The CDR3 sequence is CSASGGNQPQHF. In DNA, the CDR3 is TGCAGTGCTAGTGGGGGCAATCAGCCCCAGCATTTT.

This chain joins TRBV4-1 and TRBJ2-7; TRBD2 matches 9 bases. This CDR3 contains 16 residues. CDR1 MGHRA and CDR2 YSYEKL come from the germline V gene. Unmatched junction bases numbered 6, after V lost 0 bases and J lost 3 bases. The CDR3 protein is CASSQDKTSGYYEQYF. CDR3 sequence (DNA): TGCGCCAGCAGCCAAGACAAGACTAGCGGCTACTACGAGCAGTACTTC.

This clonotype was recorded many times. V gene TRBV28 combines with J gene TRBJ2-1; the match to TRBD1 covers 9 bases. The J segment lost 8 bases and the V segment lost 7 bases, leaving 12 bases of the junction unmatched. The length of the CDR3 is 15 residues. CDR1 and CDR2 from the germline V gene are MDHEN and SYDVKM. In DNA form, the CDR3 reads TGTGCCAGCATCGACGGATGGACAGGGGTGGATGAGCAGTTCTTC. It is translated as CASIDGWTGVDEQFF.

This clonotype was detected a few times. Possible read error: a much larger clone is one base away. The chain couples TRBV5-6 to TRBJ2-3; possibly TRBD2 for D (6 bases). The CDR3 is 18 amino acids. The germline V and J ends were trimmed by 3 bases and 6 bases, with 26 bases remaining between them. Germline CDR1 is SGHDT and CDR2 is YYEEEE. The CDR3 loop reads CASSWARDGREIGDTQYF. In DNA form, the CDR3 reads TGTGCCAGCAGCTGGGCCCGGGACGGCCGGGAGATTGGCGATACGCAGTATTTT.

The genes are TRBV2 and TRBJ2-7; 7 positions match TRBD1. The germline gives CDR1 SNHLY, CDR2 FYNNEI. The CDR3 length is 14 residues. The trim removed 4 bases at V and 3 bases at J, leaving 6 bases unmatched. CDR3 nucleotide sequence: TGTGCCAGCAGTGGACAGGGAGAGGACTACGAGCAGTACTTC. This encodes CASSGQGEDYEQYF.

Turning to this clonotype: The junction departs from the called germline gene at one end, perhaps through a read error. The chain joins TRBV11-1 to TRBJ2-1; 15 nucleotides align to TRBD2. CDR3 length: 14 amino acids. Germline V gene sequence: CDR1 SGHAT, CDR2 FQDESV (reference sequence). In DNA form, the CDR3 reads TGTACCAGAAGCTCAGGACTAGCGGGAGGGTTGCACTTCTTC. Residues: CTRSSGLAGGLHFF.

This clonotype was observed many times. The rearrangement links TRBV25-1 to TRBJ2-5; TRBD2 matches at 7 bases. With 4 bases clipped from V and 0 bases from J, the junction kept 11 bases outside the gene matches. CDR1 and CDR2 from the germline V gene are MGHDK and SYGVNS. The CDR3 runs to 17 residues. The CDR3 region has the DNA TGTGCCAGCAGTGCCTCGGGGAGGGGCAGGCACCAAGAGACCCAGTACTTC. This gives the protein CASSASGRGRHQETQYF.

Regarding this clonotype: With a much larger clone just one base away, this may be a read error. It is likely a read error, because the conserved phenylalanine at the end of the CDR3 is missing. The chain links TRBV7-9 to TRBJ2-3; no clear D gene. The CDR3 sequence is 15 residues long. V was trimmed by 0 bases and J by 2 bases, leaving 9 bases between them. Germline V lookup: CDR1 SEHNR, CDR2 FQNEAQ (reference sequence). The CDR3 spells CASSLAATPTDTQYS. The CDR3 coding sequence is TGTGCCAGCAGCTTAGCGGCCACCCCCACAGATACGCAGTATTCT.

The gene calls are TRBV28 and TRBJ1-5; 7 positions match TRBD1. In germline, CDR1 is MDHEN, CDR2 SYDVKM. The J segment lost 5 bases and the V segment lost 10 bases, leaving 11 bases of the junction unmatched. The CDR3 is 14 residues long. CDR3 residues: CANRTDRDDQPQHF. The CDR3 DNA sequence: TGTGCCAACAGAACAGACAGGGACGATCAGCCCCAGCATTTT. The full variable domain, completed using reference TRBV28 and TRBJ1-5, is DVKVTQSSRYLVKRTGEKVFLECVQDMDHENMFWYRQDPGLGLRLIYFSYDVKMKEKGDIPEGYSVSREKKERFSLILESASTNQTSMYLCANRTDRDDQPQHFGDGTRLSIL.

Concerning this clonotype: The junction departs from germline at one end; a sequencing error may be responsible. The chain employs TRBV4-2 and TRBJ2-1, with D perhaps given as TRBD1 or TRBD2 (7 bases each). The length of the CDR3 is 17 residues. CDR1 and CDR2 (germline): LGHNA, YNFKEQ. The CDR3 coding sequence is TGTGTCAGCAGCCTTCGGTGGGACAGCGGGACCTACAATGAGCAGTTCTTC. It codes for CVSSLRWDSGTYNEQFF.

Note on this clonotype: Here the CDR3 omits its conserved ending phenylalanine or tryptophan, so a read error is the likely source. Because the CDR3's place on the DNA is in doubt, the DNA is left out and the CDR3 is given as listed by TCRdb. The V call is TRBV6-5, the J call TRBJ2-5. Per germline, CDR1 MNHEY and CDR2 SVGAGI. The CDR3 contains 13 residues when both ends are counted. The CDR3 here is CASSYDVGETQYC.

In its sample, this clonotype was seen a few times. The CDR3 loop reads CSVVDSPNTGELFF. The CDR3 DNA reads TGCAGCGTTGTGGATAGTCCGAACACCGGGGAGCTGTTTTTT. The V gene is TRBV29-1, the J gene TRBJ2-2; D gene uncertain. Germline values: CDR1 SQVTM, CDR2 ANQGSEA. The germline V and J ends were trimmed by 4 bases and 0 bases, with 9 bases remaining between them. The CDR3 spans 14 residues.

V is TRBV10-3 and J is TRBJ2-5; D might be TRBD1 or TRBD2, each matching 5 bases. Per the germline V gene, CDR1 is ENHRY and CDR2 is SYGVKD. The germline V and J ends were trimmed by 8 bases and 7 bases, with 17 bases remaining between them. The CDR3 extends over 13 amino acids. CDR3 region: CAISLTGEGTQYF. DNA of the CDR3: TGTGCCATCTCGTTAACAGGAGAGGGGACCCAGTACTTC.

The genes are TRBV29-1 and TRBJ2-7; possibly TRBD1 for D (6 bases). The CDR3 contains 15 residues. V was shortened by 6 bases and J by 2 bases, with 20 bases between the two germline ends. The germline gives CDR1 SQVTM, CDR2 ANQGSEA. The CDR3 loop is CSVVPRQGPTYEQYF. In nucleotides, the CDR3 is TGCAGCGTAGTACCCCGGCAGGGGCCGACCTACGAGCAGTACTTC.

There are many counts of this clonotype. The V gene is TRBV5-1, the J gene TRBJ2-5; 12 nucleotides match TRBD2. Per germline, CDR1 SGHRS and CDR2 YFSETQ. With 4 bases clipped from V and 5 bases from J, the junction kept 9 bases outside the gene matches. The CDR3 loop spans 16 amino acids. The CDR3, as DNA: TGCGCCAGCAGCCCCAACCCGACTAGCGGGGGTGAGACCCAGTACTTC. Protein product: CASSPNPTSGGETQYF.

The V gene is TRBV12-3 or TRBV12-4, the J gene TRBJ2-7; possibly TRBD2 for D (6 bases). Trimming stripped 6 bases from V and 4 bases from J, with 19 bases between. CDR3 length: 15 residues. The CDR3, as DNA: TGTGCCAGCAGCCCCGCCGGGGGACTGTCATACGAGCAGTACTTC. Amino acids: CASSPAGGLSYEQYF.

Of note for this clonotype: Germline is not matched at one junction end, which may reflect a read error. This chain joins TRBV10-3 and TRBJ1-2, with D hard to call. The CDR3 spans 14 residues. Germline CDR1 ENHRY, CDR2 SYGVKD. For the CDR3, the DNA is TGTGTCATCAGTGAGCGTTCTGGGGATAACGGCTACACCTTC. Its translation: CVISERSGDNGYTF.

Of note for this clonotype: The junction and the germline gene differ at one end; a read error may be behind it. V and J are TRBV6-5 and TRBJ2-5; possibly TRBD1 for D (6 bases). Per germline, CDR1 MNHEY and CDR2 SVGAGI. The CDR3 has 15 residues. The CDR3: CGSSPLGTFPEIQYF. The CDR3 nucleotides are TGTGGCAGCAGTCCCCTCGGGACATTTCCAGAGATCCAGTACTTC.

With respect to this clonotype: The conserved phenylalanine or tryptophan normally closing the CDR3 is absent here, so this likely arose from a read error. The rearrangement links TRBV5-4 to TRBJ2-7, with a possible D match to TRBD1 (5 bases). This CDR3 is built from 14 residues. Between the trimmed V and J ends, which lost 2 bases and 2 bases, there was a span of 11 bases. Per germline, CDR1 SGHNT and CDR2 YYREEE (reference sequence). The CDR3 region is CASSLGDRAYEQYL. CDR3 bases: TGTGCCAGCAGCTTAGGAGACAGAGCCTACGAGCAGTACCTC.